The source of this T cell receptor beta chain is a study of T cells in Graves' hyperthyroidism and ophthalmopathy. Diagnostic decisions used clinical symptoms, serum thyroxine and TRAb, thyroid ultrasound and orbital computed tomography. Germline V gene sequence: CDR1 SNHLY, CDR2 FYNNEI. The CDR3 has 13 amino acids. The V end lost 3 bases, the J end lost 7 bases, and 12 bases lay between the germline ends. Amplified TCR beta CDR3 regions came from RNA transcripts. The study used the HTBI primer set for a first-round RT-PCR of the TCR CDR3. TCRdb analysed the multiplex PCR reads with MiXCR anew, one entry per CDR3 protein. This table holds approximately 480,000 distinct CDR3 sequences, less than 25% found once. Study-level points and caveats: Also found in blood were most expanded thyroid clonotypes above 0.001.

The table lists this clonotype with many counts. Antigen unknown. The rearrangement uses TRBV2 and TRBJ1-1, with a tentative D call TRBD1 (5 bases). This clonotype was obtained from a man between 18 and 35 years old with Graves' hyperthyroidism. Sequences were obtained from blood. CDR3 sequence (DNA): TGTGCCAGCAGTGACAGGGTCCCCCTTGAAGCTTTCTTT. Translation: CASSDRVPLEAFF.